This is a list of T cell receptor beta chains from one sample in a study of CD8+ T cells in alopecia areata. The method was immunoSEQ multiplex PCR; TCRdb's version includes in-frame clones alone and lacks a portion of them. The sample has 150,000 to 200,000 clones, roughly 61% seen once. The source material was CD8+ T cells sorted from blood, sampled at week 24, from a patient treated with tofacitinib. The origin of the receptors is a human donor with alopecia areata. The CDR3 runs from the conserved cysteine through the conserved F or W. D genes are given only for firm matches. A row's size may be missing; if present it is once, few, many or a size class.

clone_size: NA
v_call: TRBV29-1
cdr3_length: 13
j_call: TRBJ1-1
d_call: NA
cdr3_nt: TGCAGCGTTGAACTCCCACGAACGACTGAAGCTTTCTTT
cdr3_aa: CSVELPRTTEAFF

clone_size: NA
v_call: TRBV7-8
cdr3_length: 17
j_call: TRBJ2-3
d_call: NA
cdr3_nt: TGTGCCAGCAGCCCCCGAGCGGGCCCGCACCCCACAGATACGCAGTATTTT
cdr3_aa: CASSPRAGPHPTDTQYF

clone_size: NA
v_call: TRBV5-6
cdr3_length: 15
j_call: TRBJ1-5
d_call: TRBD1
cdr3_nt: TGTGCCAGCAGCCTACAAACAGGGGCCAATCAGCCCCAGCATTTT
cdr3_aa: CASSLQTGANQPQHF

clone_size: NA
v_call: TRBV28
cdr3_length: 14
j_call: TRBJ2-7
d_call: NA
cdr3_nt: TGTGCCAGCAGTTTTGCGCAGGGTAACTACGAGCAGTACTTC
cdr3_aa: CASSFAQGNYEQYF

clone_size: NA
v_call: TRBV29-1
cdr3_length: 13
j_call: TRBJ1-2
d_call: NA
cdr3_nt: TGCAGCGCCGATGAGGGGACTAACTATGGCTACACCTTC
cdr3_aa: CSADEGTNYGYTF

clone_size: NA
v_call: TRBV13
cdr3_length: 13
j_call: TRBJ2-3
d_call: NA
cdr3_nt: TGTGCCAGCAGCTCCCGGCGCACAGATACGCAGTATTTT
cdr3_aa: CASSSRRTDTQYF

clone_size: NA
v_call: TRBV4-1
cdr3_length: 15
j_call: TRBJ2-7
d_call: TRBD2
cdr3_nt: TGCGCCAGCAGCCAAGCGGAGCGGGGGTCCTACGAGCAGTACTTC
cdr3_aa: CASSQAERGSYEQYF

clone_size: NA
v_call: TRBV27
cdr3_length: 14
j_call: TRBJ1-2
d_call: TRBD1
cdr3_nt: TGTGCCAGCAGTCCGACAGGGGCTAACTATGGCTACACCTTC
cdr3_aa: CASSPTGANYGYTF

clone_size: NA
v_call: TRBV29-1
cdr3_length: 12
j_call: TRBJ1-2
d_call: NA
cdr3_nt: TGCAGCGTCGGCAAGAATAACTATGGCTACACCTTC
cdr3_aa: CSVGKNNYGYTF

clone_size: NA
v_call: TRBV5-6
cdr3_length: 12
j_call: TRBJ1-2
d_call: NA
cdr3_nt: TGTGCCAGCAGCTCAATATTGCCCGGCTACACCTTC
cdr3_aa: CASSSILPGYTF

clone_size: NA
v_call: TRBV30
cdr3_length: 13
j_call: TRBJ1-5
d_call: NA
cdr3_nt: TGTGCCTGGAGTGAACTTAGCAATCAGCCCCAGCATTTT
cdr3_aa: CAWSELSNQPQHF

clone_size: few
v_call: TRBV29-1
cdr3_length: 14
j_call: TRBJ1-1
d_call: NA
cdr3_nt: TGCAGCGTTGGGGCAGCGTCGGGGAACACTGAAGCTTTCTTT
cdr3_aa: CSVGAASGNTEAFF

clone_size: NA
v_call: TRBV29-1
cdr3_length: 17
j_call: TRBJ2-5
d_call: TRBD2
cdr3_nt: TGCAGCGTTGGCTACTTCCCACTAGCGCCTACACAAGAGACCCAGTACTTC
cdr3_aa: CSVGYFPLAPTQETQYF

clone_size: NA
v_call: TRBV13
cdr3_length: 15
j_call: TRBJ2-5
d_call: TRBD2
cdr3_nt: TGTGCCAGCAGCCCTAGCGGGGGCCTAATACAGACCCAGTACTTC
cdr3_aa: CASSPSGGLIQTQYF

clone_size: NA
v_call: TRBV7-8
cdr3_length: 12
j_call: TRBJ2-3
d_call: NA
cdr3_nt: TGTGCCAGCAGCTTAGGCACAGATACGCAGTATTTT
cdr3_aa: CASSLGTDTQYF

clone_size: few
v_call: TRBV29-1
cdr3_length: 13
j_call: TRBJ2-1
d_call: NA
cdr3_nt: TGCAGCGTTGAAGGGGGCGTCCCCGATGAGCAGTTCTTC
cdr3_aa: CSVEGGVPDEQFF

clone_size: few
v_call: TRBV29-1
cdr3_length: 12
j_call: TRBJ2-7
d_call: NA
cdr3_nt: TGCAGCGTTGAAGATCGAGAATACGAGCAGTACTTC
cdr3_aa: CSVEDREYEQYF

clone_size: few
v_call: TRBV11-2
cdr3_length: 12
j_call: TRBJ2-1
d_call: NA
cdr3_nt: TGTGCCACACGGCAGGGGACGAATGAGCAGTTCTTC
cdr3_aa: CATRQGTNEQFF